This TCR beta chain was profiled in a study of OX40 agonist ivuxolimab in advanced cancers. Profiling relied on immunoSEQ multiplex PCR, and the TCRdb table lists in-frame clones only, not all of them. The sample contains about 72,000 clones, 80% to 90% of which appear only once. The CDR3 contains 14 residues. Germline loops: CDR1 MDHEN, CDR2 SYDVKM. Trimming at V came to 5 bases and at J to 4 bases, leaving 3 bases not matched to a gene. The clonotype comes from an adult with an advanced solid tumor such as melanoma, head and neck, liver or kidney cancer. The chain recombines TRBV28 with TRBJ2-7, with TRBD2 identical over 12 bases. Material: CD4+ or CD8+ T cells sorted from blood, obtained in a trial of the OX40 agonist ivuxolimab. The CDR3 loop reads CASSELAGGYEQYF. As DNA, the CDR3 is TGTGCCAGCAGTGAACTAGCGGGGGGTTACGAGCAGTACTTC.